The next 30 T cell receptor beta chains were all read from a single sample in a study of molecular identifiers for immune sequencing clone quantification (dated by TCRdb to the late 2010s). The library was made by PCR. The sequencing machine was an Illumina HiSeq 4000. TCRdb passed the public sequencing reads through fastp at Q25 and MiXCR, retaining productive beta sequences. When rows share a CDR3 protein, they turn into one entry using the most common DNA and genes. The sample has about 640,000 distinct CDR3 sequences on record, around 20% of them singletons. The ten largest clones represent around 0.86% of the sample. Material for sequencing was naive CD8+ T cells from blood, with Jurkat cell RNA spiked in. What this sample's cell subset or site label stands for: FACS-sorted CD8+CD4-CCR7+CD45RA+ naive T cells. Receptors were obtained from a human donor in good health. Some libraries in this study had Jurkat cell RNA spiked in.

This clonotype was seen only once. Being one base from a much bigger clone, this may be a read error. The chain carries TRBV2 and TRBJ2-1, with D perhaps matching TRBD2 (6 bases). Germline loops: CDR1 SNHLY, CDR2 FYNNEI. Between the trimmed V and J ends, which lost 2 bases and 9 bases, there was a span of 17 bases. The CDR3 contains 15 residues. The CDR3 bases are TGTGCCAGCAGTGAAACGTGGCGGGGACGGGGTGAGCAGTTCTTC. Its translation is CASSETWRGRGEQFF.

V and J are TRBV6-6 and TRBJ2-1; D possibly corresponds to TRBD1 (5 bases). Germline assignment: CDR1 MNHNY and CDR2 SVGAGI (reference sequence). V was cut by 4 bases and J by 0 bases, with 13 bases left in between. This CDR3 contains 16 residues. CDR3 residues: CASSWSQGNSYNEQFF. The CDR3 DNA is TGTGCCAGCAGTTGGTCCCAGGGTAACTCCTACAATGAGCAGTTCTTC.

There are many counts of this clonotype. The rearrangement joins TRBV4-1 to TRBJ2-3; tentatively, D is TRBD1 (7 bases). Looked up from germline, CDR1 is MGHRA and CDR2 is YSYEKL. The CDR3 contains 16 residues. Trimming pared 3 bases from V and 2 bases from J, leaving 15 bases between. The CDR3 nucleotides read TGCGCCAGCAGCCACCGGCAGGGGGGACTCACAGATACGCAGTATTTT. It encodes CASSHRQGGLTDTQYF.

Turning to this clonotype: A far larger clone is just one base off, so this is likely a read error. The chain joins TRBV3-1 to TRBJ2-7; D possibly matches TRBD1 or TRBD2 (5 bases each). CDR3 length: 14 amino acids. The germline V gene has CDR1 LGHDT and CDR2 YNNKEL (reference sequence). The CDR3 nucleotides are TGTGCCAGCAGCCCGGGACCGACTTCCTGCGAGCAGTACTTC. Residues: CASSPGPTSCEQYF.

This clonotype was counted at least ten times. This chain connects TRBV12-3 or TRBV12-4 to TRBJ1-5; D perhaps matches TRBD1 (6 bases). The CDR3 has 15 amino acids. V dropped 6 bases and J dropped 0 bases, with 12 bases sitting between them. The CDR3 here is CASSSGQFSNQPQHF. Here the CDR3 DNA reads TGTGCCAGCAGCTCCGGACAGTTTAGCAATCAGCCCCAGCATTTT.

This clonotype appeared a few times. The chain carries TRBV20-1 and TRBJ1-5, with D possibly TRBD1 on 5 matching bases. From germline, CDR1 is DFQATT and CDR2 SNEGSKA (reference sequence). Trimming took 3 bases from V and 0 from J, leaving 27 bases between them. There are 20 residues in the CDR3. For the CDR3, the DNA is TGCAGTGCTAGCCCCCGGGACGCAGCTACGAAAATTTATAGCAATCAGCCCCAGCATTTT. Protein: CSASPRDAATKIYSNQPQHF.

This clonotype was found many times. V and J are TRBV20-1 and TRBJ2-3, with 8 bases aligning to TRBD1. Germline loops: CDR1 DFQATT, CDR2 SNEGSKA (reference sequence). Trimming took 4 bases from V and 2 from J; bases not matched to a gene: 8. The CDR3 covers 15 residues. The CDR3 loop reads CSANPGQGHTDTQYF. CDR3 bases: TGCAGTGCTAATCCCGGACAGGGCCACACAGATACGCAGTATTTT.

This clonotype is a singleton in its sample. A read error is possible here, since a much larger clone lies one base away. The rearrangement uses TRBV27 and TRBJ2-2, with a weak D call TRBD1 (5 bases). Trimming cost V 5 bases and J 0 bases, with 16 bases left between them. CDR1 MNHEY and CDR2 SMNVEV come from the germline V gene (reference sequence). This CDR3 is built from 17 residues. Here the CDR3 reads CASSLLRTRANTGELFF. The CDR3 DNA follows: TGTGCCAGCAGTCTGCTTCGGACACGAGCGAACACCGGGGAGCTGTTTTTT.

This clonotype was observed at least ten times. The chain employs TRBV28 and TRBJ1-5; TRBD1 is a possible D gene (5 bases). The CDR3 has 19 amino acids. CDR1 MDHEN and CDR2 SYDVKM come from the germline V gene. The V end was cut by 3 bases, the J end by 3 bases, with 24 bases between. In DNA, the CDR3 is TGTGCCAGCAGTTTCCCGCGAGGCCTGATAAGGGGCCTCAATCAGCCCCAGCATTTT. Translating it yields CASSFPRGLIRGLNQPQHF.

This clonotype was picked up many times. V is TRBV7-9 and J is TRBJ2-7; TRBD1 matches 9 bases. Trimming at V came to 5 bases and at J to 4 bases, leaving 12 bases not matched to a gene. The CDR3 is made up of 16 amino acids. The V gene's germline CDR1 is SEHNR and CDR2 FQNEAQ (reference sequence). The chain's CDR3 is CASSPRTRDRDYEQYF. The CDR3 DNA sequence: TGTGCCAGCAGCCCAAGGACCCGGGACAGGGATTACGAGCAGTACTTC.

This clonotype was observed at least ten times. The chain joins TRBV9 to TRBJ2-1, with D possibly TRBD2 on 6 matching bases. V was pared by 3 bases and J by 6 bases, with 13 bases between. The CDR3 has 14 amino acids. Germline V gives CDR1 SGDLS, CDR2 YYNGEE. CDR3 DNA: TGTGCCAGCAGCGCCCCGGGACTTGCCAATGAGCAGTTCTTC. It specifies CASSAPGLANEQFF. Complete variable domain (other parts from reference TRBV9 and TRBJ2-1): DSGVTQTPKHLITATGQRVTLRCSPRSGDLSVYWYQQSLDQGLQFLIQYYNGEERAKGNILERFSAQQFPDLHSELNLSSLELGDSALYFCASSAPGLANEQFFGPGTRLTVL.

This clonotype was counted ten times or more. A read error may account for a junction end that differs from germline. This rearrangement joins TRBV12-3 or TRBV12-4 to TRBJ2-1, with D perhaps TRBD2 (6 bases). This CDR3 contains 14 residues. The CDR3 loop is CASSLGGTYNEQFF. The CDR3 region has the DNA TGTGCCAGCAGCTTAGGCGGGACCTACAATGAGCAGTTCTTC.

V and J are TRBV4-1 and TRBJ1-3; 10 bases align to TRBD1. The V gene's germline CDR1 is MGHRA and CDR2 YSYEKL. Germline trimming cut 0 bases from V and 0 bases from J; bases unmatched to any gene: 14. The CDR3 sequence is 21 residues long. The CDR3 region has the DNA TGCGCCAGCAGCCAAGAGCGATTTTTCATGCGGGACAGGGGCTCTGGAAACACCATATATTTT. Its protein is CASSQERFFMRDRGSGNTIYF.

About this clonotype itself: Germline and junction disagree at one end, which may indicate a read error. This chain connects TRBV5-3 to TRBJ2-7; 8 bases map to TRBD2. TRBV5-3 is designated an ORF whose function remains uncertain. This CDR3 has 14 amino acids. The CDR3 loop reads CASSFGGGLYEQYF. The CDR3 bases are TGTGCCAGCAGCTTCGGCGGGGGGCTTTACGAGCAGTACTTC.

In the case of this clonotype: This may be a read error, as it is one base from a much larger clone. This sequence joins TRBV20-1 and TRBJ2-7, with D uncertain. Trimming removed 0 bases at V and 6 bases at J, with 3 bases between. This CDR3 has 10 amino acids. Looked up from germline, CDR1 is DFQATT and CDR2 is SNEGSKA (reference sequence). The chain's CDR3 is CSARESEQYF. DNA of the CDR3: TGCAGTGCTAGAGAGAGCGAGCAGTACTTC.

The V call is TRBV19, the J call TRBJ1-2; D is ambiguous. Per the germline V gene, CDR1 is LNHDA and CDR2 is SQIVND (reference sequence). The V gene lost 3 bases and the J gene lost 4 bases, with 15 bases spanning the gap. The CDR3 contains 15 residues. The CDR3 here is CASSIGSPAPYGYTF. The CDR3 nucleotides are TGTGCCAGTAGTATTGGGAGTCCGGCCCCCTATGGCTACACCTTC.

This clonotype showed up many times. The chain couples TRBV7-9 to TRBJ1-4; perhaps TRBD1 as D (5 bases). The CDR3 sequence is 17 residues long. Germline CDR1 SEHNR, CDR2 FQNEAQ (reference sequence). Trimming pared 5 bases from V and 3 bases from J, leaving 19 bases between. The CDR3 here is CASSDGDWGAANEKLFF. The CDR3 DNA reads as TGTGCCAGCAGCGATGGGGACTGGGGCGCCGCTAATGAAAAACTGTTTTTT.

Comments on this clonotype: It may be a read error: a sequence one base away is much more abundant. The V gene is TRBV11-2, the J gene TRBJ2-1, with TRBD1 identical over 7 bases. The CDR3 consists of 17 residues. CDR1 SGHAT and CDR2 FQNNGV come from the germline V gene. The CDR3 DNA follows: TGTGCCGGCAGCCGCGTAGGGGGCGCGAATTCCTACAATGAGCAGTTCTTC. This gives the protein CAGSRVGGANSYNEQFF.

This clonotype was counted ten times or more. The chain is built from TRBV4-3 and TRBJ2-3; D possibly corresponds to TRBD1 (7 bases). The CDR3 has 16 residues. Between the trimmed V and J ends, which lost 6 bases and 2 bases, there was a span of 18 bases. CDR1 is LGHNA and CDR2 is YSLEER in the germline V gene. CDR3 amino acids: CASSRVAGGITDTQYF. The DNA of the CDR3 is TGCGCCAGCAGTCGGGTTGCAGGGGGGATCACAGATACGCAGTATTTT.

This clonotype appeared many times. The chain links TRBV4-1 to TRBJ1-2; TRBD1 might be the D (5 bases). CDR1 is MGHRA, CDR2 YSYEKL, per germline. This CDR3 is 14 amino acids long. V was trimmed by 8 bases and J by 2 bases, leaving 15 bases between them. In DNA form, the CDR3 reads TGCGCCAGCCTGGGGACGGTGGGAAACTATGGCTACACCTTC. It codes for CASLGTVGNYGYTF.

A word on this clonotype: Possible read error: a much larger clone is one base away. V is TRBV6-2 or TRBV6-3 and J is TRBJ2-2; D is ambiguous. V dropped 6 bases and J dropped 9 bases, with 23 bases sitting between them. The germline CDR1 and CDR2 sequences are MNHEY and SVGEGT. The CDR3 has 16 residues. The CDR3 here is CASSVSLPSLLWELFF. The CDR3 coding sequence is TGTGCCAGCAGCGTGTCGTTGCCTTCCCTTCTCTGGGAGCTGTTTTTT.

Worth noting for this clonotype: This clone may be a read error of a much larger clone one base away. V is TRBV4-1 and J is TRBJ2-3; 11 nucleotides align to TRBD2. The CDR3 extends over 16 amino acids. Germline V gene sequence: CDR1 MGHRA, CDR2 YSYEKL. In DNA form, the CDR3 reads TGCGCCAGCAGCCAACTAGCGGGGGGAGGGACAGGTACGCAGTATTTT. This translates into CASSQLAGGGTGTQYF.

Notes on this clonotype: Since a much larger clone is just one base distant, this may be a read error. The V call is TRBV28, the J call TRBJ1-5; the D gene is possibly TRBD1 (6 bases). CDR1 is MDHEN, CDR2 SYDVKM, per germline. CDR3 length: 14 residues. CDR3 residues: CASTLWGHNQPRHF. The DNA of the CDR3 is TGTGCCAGCACCCTATGGGGACACAATCAGCCCCGGCATTTT.

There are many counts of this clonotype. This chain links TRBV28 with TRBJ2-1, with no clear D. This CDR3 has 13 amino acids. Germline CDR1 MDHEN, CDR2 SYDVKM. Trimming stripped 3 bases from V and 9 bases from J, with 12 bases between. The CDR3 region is CASSFFPSGEQFF. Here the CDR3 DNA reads TGTGCCAGCAGTTTTTTTCCGTCGGGTGAGCAGTTCTTC.

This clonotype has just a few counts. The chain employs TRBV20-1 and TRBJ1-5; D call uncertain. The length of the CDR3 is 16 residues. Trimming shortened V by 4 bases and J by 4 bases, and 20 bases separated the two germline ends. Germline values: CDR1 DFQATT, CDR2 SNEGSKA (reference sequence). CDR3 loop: CSAIDFSGPVNQPQHF. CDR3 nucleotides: TGCAGTGCTATAGATTTTTCTGGGCCGGTTAATCAGCCCCAGCATTTT.

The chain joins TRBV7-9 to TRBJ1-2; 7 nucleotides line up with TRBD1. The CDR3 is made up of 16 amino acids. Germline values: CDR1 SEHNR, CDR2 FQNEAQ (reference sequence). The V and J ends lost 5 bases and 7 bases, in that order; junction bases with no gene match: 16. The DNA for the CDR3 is TGTGCCAGCAGCCCCCGACAGGGTGCGGTAATCGGTGGCTACACCTTC. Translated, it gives CASSPRQGAVIGGYTF.

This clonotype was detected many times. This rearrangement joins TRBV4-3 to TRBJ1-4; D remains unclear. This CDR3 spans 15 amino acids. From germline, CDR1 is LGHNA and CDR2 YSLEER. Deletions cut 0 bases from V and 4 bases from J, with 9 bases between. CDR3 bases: TGCGCCAGCAGCCAAGATGCGTCTATTAATGAAAAACTGTTTTTT. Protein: CASSQDASINEKLFF.

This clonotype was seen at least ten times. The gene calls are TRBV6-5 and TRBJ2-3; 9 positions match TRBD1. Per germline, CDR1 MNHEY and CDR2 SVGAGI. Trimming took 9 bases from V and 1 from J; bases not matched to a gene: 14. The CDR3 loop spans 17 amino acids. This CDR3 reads CASRGQGYISGTDTQYF. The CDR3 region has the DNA TGTGCCAGTCGGGGACAGGGTTATATCAGCGGCACAGATACGCAGTATTTT.

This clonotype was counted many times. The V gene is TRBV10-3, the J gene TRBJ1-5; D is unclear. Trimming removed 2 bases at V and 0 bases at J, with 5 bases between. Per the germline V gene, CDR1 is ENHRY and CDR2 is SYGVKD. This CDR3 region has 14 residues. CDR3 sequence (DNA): TGTGCCATCAGTGAGGGAGATAGCAATCAGCCCCAGCATTTT. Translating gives CAISEGDSNQPQHF.

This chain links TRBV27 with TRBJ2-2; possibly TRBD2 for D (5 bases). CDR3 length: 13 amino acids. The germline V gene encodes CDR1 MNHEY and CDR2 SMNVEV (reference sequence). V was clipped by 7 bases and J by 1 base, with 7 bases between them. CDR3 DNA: TGTGCCAGCATAGAGGGGAACACCGGGGAGCTGTTTTTT. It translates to CASIEGNTGELFF.